Listed here are 9 T cell receptor beta chains from one sample, sequenced in a study of cytomegalovirus exposure and HLA in healthy donors (dated by TCRdb to about 2017). The library was produced with the immunoSEQ multiplex PCR assay. The multiplex PCR relied on a mix of 60 forward primers for TCR Vbeta segments and 13 reverse primers for TCR Jbeta segments. TCRdb holds this immuneACCESS table with in-frame rearrangements only. Some clones are missing; in checked studies, unresolved V genes explain under half, and the rest has no known cause. For this sample, the table gives 200,000 to 250,000 clones. Roughly 0.98% of the sample is held by the ten biggest clonotypes. The sample was PBMCs. All receptors come from a woman younger than 45 in good health and CMV-seropositive.

The J gene is TRBJ2-7, the V gene TRBV28; TRBD1 matches 9 bases. Germline V gene data show CDR1 as MDHEN and CDR2 as SYDVKM. The V segment lost 2 bases and the J segment 1 base; nucleotides outside the gene matches: 6. The CDR3 is made up of 16 amino acids. The CDR3 DNA is TGTGCCAGCAGTTTAGGTCGGGACAGGGCTTCCTACGAGCAGTACTTC. It is translated as CASSLGRDRASYEQYF.

The chain employs TRBV7-2 and TRBJ2-7; 8 bases line up with TRBD1. V dropped 5 bases and J dropped 7; count of bases not matched to a gene: 13. Germline lookup yields CDR1 SGHTA and CDR2 FQGNSA. The CDR3 covers 15 residues. CDR3 DNA: TGTGCCAGCAGCCCATCCGGGACAGGTCTAGGGGAGCAGTACTTC. Residues: CASSPSGTGLGEQYF.

J is TRBJ1-5 and V is TRBV15; D gene ambiguous. This CDR3 region has 15 residues. With 1 base removed from V and 3 bases from J, the gap between germline ends came to 10 bases. The V gene's germline CDR1 is LNHNV and CDR2 YYDKDF (reference sequence). The CDR3 bases are TGTGCCACCAGCAGAGTTGAGCTGCTCAATCAGCCCCAGCATTTT. It yields the protein CATSRVELLNQPQHF.

The chain combines TRBV29-1 with TRBJ1-1; 11 bases line up with TRBD1. Germline CDR1 and CDR2: SQVTM and ANQGSEA. The CDR3 loop spans 14 amino acids. After removal of 7 bases from V and 6 bases from J, the junction contained 10 bases not matched to a gene. The DNA for the CDR3 is TGCAGCGCCGGGACAGGGGGGTTTAAGCCTGAAGCTTTCTTT. This gives the protein CSAGTGGFKPEAFF. Filled out from reference TRBV29-1 and TRBJ1-1, the complete variable domain reads SAVISQKPSRDICQRGTSLTIQCQVDSQVTMMFWYRQQPGQSLTLIATANQGSEATYESGFVIDKFPISRPNLTFSTLTVSNMSPEDSSIYLCSAGTGGFKPEAFFGQGTRLTVV.

The genes are TRBV9 and TRBJ2-5, with 11 bases identical to TRBD1. The CDR3 has 14 amino acids. CDR1 SGDLS and CDR2 YYNGEE come from the germline V gene. V dropped 4 bases and J dropped 7; count of bases not matched to a gene: 6. The CDR3 sequence is CASSTGQGAVTQYF. The CDR3 DNA sequence: TGTGCCAGCAGCACCGGACAGGGGGCTGTGACCCAGTACTTC.

CDR3 nucleotide sequence: TGTGCCAGCTCACCAAAAACAGGACAGTGGCGTTCACCCCTCCACTTT. It yields the protein CASSPKTGQWRSPLHF. This chain joins TRBV18 and TRBJ1-6, with D possibly being TRBD1 (6 bases). This CDR3 spans 16 amino acids. Looked up from germline, CDR1 is KGHSH and CDR2 is LQKENI. Deletions cut 2 bases from V and 9 bases from J, with 17 bases between.

V gene TRBV9 combines with J gene TRBJ1-3; 10 positions match TRBD1. Unmatched junction bases numbered 7, after V lost 4 bases and J lost 3 bases. Germline V lookup: CDR1 SGDLS, CDR2 YYNGEE. CDR3 length: 16 amino acids. The CDR3 DNA is TGTGCCAGCAGCTCCCGGACAGGGGGTTTTGGAAACACCATATATTTT. Encoded protein: CASSSRTGGFGNTIYF.

V is TRBV5-4 and J is TRBJ2-7; 7 bases map to TRBD1. Germline V gives CDR1 SGHNT, CDR2 YYREEE (reference sequence). This CDR3 region has 14 residues. Losses at the gene ends were 4 bases for V and 7 bases for J; bases not matched to a gene: 11. The CDR3 region is CASSHGTDLREQYF. The CDR3 DNA follows: TGTGCCAGCAGCCACGGGACAGACCTACGAGAGCAGTACTTC.

J is TRBJ1-2 and V is TRBV29-1; possibly TRBD1 for D (5 bases). Germline CDR1 is SQVTM and CDR2 is ANQGSEA. CDR3 length equals 15 residues. Trimming took 6 bases from V and 4 from J, leaving 21 bases between them. CDR3 loop: CSVPSGGIGFYGYTF. CDR3 nucleotides: TGCAGCGTCCCCAGTGGGGGGATCGGGTTCTATGGCTACACCTTC.